The 16 T cell receptor beta chains listed next were all sequenced from one sample in a study of regulatory T cells in long-lasting Graves disease. As for time point: newly diagnosed GD, antithyroid drugs for less than 3 months. With RNA extracted from PBMCs as input, the TCR library was made. In building TCR beta libraries, iRepertoire HTBI primers were used together with Arm-PCR of CDR3 regions. A single record per CDR3 protein comes from TCRdb applying MiXCR to the multiplex PCR reads. The sample carries hundreds of thousands of distinct CDR3 sequences, roughly 15% recorded once. The sample was also linked to a second study, of T cells in Graves' hyperthyroidism and ophthalmopathy.

This sample comprised peripheral blood mononuclear cells (PBMCs), obtained at new diagnosis, from a patient treated with antithyroid drugs. These receptors came from a woman aged 35-65 years with Graves disease.

CDR3 loop: CSASQGGNTEAFF. As DNA, the CDR3 is TGCAGTGCTAGTCAGGGGGGGAACACTGAAGCTTTCTTT. The chain has TRBV20-1 and TRBJ1-1; 7 bases line up with TRBD1. This CDR3 is built from 13 residues. Germline trimming cut 3 bases from V and 1 base from J; bases unmatched to any gene: 2. CDR1 and CDR2 (germline): DFQATT, SNEGSKA (reference sequence).

This clonotype was found many times. This chain uses TRBV25-1 with TRBJ1-2; 12 bases are shared with TRBD1. Germline CDR1 reads MGHDK; CDR2 reads SYGVNS. The CDR3 length is 16 residues. V dropped 5 bases and J dropped 1; count of bases not matched to a gene: 5. The CDR3: CASSPGTGGSNYGYTF. The CDR3 DNA follows: TGTGCCAGCAGTCCCGGGACAGGGGGCAGTAACTATGGCTACACCTTC.

This clonotype occurred many times. This chain uses TRBV7-9 with TRBJ2-5, with D possibly matching TRBD2 (6 bases). V was cut by 3 bases and J by 5 bases, with 13 bases left in between. Germline assignment: CDR1 SEHNR and CDR2 FQNEAQ (reference sequence). This CDR3 has 14 residues. Here the CDR3 DNA reads TGTGCCAGCAGCTTGACCGCTGGGGGGGAGACCCAGTACTTC. Its protein product is CASSLTAGGETQYF.

Only a few counts were recorded for this clonotype. The chain employs TRBV10-1 and TRBJ2-5; no firm D call. The length of the CDR3 is 12 residues. The ends were cut back, 2 bases at V and 5 bases at J, with 6 bases in the middle. CDR1 and CDR2 from the germline V gene are WNHNN and SYGVQD (reference sequence). The CDR3 protein is CASSETTETQYF. The CDR3 DNA is TGCGCCAGCAGTGAGACGACGGAGACCCAGTACTTC.

The sample holds many counts of this clonotype. The chain couples TRBV7-9 to TRBJ2-3; no firm D call. This CDR3 comprises 15 residues. V lost 3 bases and J lost 0, with 10 bases in between. Germline values: CDR1 SEHNR, CDR2 FQNEAQ (reference sequence). The CDR3 nucleotides read TGTGCCAGCAGCTTCGCCCCCGGTAGCACAGATACGCAGTATTTT. It is translated as CASSFAPGSTDTQYF.

This clonotype was seen only a few times. V gene TRBV30 combines with J gene TRBJ2-3, with 11 bases fitting TRBD2. Germline V gene data show CDR1 as GTSNPN and CDR2 as SVGIG (reference sequence). The length of the CDR3 is 19 residues. After removal of 2 bases from V and 1 base from J, the junction contained 14 bases not matched to a gene. The CDR3 reads CAWSRARLAGPSGTDTQYF. The DNA of the CDR3 is TGTGCCTGGAGTCGGGCAAGACTAGCGGGGCCCTCTGGCACAGATACGCAGTATTTT.

This clonotype was found a few times. The genes are TRBV7-9 and TRBJ1-6, with D unresolved. CDR3 length: 13 residues. Trimming cost V 3 bases and J 5 bases, with 5 bases left between them. Germline CDR1 is SEHNR and CDR2 is FQNEAQ (reference sequence). The CDR3 sequence is CASSLVNNSPLHF. DNA of the CDR3: TGTGCCAGCAGCTTGGTTAATAATTCACCCCTCCACTTT.

This clonotype was seen many times. The chain has TRBV13 and TRBJ2-7; 8 bases map to TRBD2. J gave up 4 bases and V 11 bases, and 10 bases lay outside the gene matches. The CDR3 covers 13 residues. The germline CDR1 and CDR2 sequences are PRHDT and FYEKMQ (reference sequence). The CDR3 DNA reads TGTGCCTCGCAGCAAGCGGGGGTTTACGAGCAGTACTTC. This codes for CASQQAGVYEQYF. The variable domain in full, completed from reference TRBV13 and TRBJ2-7, reads AAGVIQSPRHLIKEKRETATLKCYPIPRHDTVYWYQQGPGQDPQFLISFYEKMQSDKGSIPDRFSAQQFSDYHSELNMSSLELGDSALYFCASQQAGVYEQYFGPGTRLTVT.

This clonotype was seen only a few times. The genes are TRBV10-3 and TRBJ2-5; 9 bases map to TRBD2. Germline V gives CDR1 ENHRY, CDR2 SYGVKD. V lost 10 bases and J lost 1; bases outside the gene matches: 10. CDR3 length equals 15 residues. CDR3 in DNA: TGTGCCACTGCCTCAGCGGGGGGATCCCAAGAGACCCAGTACTTC. Translating it yields CATASAGGSQETQYF.

Ten or more counts support this clonotype. J is TRBJ1-1 and V is TRBV7-9; D is unresolved. The germline V gene encodes CDR1 SEHNR and CDR2 FQNEAQ (reference sequence). This CDR3 spans 12 amino acids. The V and J ends lost 5 bases and 8 bases respectively, with 12 bases between them. CDR3 protein: CASSRAYGEAFF. CDR3 in DNA: TGTGCCAGCAGCCGCGCCTACGGGGAAGCTTTCTTT.

The chain carries TRBV29-1 and TRBJ1-1, with a possible D match to TRBD1 (6 bases). V was cut by 6 bases and J by 3 bases, with 20 bases left in between. From germline, CDR1 is SQVTM and CDR2 ANQGSEA. The CDR3 spans 15 residues. In DNA form, the CDR3 reads TGCAGCGTCGGAGATAGGGGGGGGGTCGACACTGAAGCTTTCTTT. This sequence encodes CSVGDRGGVDTEAFF.

The sample holds many counts of this clonotype. This chain uses TRBV27 with TRBJ2-7, with 11 bases that match TRBD1. Germline loops: CDR1 MNHEY, CDR2 SMNVEV (reference sequence). CDR3 length: 14 amino acids. The V and J ends lost 4 bases and 5 bases, in that order; junction bases with no gene match: 4. The DNA of the CDR3 is TGTGCCAGCAGTTCCCGGACAGGGGGCGACGAGCAGTACTTC. Its translation: CASSSRTGGDEQYF.

This CDR3 reads CASSLGTGGFLEQYF. In nucleotides, the CDR3 is TGTGCCAGCAGCCTTGGGACAGGCGGGTTTTTGGAGCAGTACTTC. The chain combines TRBV3-1 with TRBJ2-7; 8 nucleotides line up with TRBD1. The germline gives CDR1 LGHDT, CDR2 YNNKEL (reference sequence). J was trimmed by 7 bases and V by 4 bases; bases with no gene match: 12. The CDR3 contains 15 residues.

This clonotype was seen many times. V gene TRBV12-3 or TRBV12-4 combines with J gene TRBJ2-3; 7 bases map to TRBD2. J was trimmed by 0 bases and V by 6 bases; bases with no gene match: 9. The CDR3 has 16 residues. Here the CDR3 DNA reads TGTGCCAGCAGCAAAGGACTAGTGCAGAGCACAGATACGCAGTATTTT. Translating gives CASSKGLVQSTDTQYF.

This rearrangement joins TRBV6-1 to TRBJ1-3; D may be TRBD1 (6 bases). The V and J ends lost 3 bases and 4 bases respectively, with 13 bases between them. The CDR3 extends over 15 amino acids. The germline CDR1 and CDR2 sequences are MNHNS and SASEGT. CDR3 sequence (DNA): TGTGCCAGCAGTGATGTAGGGGGGTCCGGAAACACCATATATTTT. It encodes CASSDVGGSGNTIYF.

This clonotype was seen at least ten times. The CDR3 loop reads CASSQGAGVVNTEAFF. The CDR3 DNA reads TGTGCCAGCAGCCAGGGGGCTGGAGTAGTGAACACTGAAGCTTTCTTT. This chain uses TRBV11-2 with TRBJ1-1; 8 nucleotides line up with TRBD1. The germline V gene encodes CDR1 SGHAT and CDR2 FQNNGV. This CDR3 region has 16 residues. V shed 5 bases, J shed 0 bases, and the junction held 8 bases outside the gene matches.